What follows describes a single T cell receptor (beta chain). Libraries were prepared by immunoSEQ multiplex PCR; TCRdb keeps only in-frame clonotypes and omits some of them. The sample holds about 320,000 clones, roughly 87% seen once. In terms of age and location, participants ranged from roughly 18 to 90 years and lived in about 25 US areas. This specimen belongs to a study of blood T cell repertoires in COVID-19. Study-level background: The analysed material was cDNA or gDNA that came from T cells, B-cell-depleted T cells, or PBMCs.

The CDR3 loop spans 15 amino acids. J gave up 8 bases and V 8 bases, and 11 bases lay outside the gene matches. CDR1 and CDR2 (germline): SGHTA, FQGNSA. The sample comprised PBMCs or T cells enriched from blood (not recorded which). The chain uses TRBV7-2 and TRBJ2-2; 10 positions agree with TRBD2. This sequence originates from a woman aged 18-30 years who had recovered from COVID-19. In DNA, the CDR3 is TGTGCCAGCCGTATAGCGGGGGGTCTTTCAGGGGAGCTGTTTTTT. It specifies CASRIAGGLSGELFF.